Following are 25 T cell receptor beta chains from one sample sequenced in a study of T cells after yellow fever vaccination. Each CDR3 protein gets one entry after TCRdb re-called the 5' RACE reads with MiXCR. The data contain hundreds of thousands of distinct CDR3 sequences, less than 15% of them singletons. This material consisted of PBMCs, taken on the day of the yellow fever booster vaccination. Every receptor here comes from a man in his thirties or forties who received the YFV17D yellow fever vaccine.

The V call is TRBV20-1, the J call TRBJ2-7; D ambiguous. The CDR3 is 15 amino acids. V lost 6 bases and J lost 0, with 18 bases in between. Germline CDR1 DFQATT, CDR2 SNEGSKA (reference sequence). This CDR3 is CSAHPGEYPSYEQYF. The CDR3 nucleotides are TGCAGTGCCCACCCCGGAGAATACCCCTCCTACGAGCAGTACTTC.

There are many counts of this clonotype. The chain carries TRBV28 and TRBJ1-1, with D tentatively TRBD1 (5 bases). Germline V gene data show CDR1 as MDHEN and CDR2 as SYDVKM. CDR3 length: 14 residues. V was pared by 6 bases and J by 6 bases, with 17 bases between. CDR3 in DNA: TGTGCCAGCAGCCTCATCCAGGGAGTGCCTGAAGCTTTCTTT. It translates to CASSLIQGVPEAFF.

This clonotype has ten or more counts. The DNA for the CDR3 is TGTGCCAGCAGTCTTTCAGGGGCCAAAAACATTCAGTACTTC. This encodes CASSLSGAKNIQYF. The chain combines TRBV2 with TRBJ2-4, with D perhaps matching TRBD1 (5 bases). Trimming left V 5 bases short and J 1 base short, with 9 bases between. The CDR3 totals 14 residues. Germline lookup yields CDR1 SNHLY and CDR2 FYNNEI.

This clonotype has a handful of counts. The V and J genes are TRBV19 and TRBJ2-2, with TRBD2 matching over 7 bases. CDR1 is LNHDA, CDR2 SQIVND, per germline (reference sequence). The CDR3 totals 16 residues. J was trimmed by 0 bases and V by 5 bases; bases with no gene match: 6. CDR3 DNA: TGTGCCAGTAGTCCGCGGGGGAAAGCGAACACCGGGGAGCTGTTTTTT. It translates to CASSPRGKANTGELFF.

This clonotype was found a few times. As DNA, the CDR3 is TGCGCCAGCAGCTTACACGGCTCCGGGACAGGGGGTTACGAGCAGTACTTC. Its protein product is CASSLHGSGTGGYEQYF. The chain is built from TRBV5-1 and TRBJ2-7; TRBD1 matches 11 bases. This CDR3 is built from 17 residues. With 2 bases clipped from V and 4 bases from J, the junction kept 11 bases outside the gene matches. Germline CDR1 reads SGHRS; CDR2 reads YFSETQ. The full variable domain, with the rest looked up from reference TRBV5-1 and TRBJ2-7, is KAGVTQTPRYLIKTRGQQVTLSCSPISGHRSVSWYQQTPGQGLQFLFEYFSETQRNKGNFPGRFSGRQFSNSRSEMNVSTLELGDSALYLCASSLHGSGTGGYEQYFGPGTRLTVT.

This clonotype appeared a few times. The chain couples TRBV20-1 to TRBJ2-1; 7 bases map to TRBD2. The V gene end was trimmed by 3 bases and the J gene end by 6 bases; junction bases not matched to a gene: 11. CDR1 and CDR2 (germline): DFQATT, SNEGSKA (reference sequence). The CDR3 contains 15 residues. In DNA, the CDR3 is TGCAGTGCTAGCGAGAGCGGGATAGGTGGCAATGAGCAGTTCTTC. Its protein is CSASESGIGGNEQFF.

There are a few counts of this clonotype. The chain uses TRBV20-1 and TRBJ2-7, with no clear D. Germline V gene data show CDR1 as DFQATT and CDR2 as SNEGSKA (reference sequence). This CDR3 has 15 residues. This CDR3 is CAALETSRFTYEQYF. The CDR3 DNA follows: TGCGCAGCCCTTGAGACCTCCCGGTTTACCTACGAGCAGTACTTC.

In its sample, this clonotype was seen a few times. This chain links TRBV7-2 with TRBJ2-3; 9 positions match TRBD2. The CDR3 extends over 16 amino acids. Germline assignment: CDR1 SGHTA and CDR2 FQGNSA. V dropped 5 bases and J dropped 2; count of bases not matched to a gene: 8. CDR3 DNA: TGTGCCAGCAGCCTAGATCCGGGACTAGCCACAGATACGCAGTATTTT. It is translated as CASSLDPGLATDTQYF.

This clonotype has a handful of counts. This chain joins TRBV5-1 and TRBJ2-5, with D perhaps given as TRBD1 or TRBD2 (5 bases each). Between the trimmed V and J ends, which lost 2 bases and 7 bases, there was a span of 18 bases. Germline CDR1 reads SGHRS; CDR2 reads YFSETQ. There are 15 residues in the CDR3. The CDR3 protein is CASSLGALGVVTQYF. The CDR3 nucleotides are TGCGCCAGCAGCTTAGGGGCGTTGGGGGTCGTGACCCAGTACTTC.

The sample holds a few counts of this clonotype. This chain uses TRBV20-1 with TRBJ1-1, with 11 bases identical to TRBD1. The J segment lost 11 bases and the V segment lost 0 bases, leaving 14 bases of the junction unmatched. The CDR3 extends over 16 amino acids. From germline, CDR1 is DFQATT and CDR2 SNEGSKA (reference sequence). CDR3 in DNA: TGCAGTGCTAGAGAAAAGGACAGGGGGCGTAATCCCGGGGCTTTCTTT. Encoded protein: CSAREKDRGRNPGAFF.

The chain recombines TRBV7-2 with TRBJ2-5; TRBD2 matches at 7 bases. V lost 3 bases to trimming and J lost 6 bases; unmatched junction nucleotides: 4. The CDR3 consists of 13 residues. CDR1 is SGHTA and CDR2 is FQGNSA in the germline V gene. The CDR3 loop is CASSLRGSQTQYF. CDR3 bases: TGTGCCAGCAGCTTGCGCGGGAGCCAGACCCAGTACTTC.

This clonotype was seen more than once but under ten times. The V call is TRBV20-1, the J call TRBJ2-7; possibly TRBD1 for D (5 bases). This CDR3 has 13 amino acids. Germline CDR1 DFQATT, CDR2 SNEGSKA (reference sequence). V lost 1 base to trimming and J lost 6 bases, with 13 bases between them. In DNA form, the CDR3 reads TGCAGTGCTAGAGTAACAGGAAAGAGCGAGCAGTACTTC. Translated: CSARVTGKSEQYF.

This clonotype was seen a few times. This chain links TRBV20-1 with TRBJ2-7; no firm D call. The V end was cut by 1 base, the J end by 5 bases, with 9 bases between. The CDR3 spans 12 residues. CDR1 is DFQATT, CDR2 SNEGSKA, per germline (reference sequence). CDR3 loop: CSARVGVDEQYF. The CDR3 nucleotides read TGCAGTGCTAGAGTTGGCGTCGACGAGCAGTACTTC.

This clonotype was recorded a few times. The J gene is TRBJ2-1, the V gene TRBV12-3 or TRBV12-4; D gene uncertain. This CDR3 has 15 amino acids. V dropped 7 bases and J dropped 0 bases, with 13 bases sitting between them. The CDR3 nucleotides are TGTGCCAGCACCTCTCCCAATAGCTCCTACAATGAGCAGTTCTTC. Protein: CASTSPNSSYNEQFF.

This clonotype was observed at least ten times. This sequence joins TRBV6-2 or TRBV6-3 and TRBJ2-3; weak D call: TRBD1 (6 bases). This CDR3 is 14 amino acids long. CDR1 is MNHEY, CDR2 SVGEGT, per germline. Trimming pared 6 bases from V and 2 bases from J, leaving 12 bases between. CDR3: CASRDRDTTDTQYF. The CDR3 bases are TGTGCCAGCAGAGACCGGGACACCACAGATACGCAGTATTTT.

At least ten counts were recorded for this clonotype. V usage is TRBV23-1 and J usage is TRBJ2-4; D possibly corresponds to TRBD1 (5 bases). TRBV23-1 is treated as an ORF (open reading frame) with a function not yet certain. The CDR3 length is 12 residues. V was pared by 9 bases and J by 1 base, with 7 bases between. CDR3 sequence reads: CARKGAKNIQYF. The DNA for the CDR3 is TGCGCCAGAAAGGGGGCCAAAAACATTCAGTACTTC.

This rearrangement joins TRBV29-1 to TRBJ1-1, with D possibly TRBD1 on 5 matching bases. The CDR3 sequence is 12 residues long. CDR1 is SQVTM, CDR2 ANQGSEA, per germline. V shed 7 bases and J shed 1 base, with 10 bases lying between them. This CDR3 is CSALGGNTEAFF. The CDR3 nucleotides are TGCAGCGCCCTCGGGGGGAACACTGAAGCTTTCTTT.

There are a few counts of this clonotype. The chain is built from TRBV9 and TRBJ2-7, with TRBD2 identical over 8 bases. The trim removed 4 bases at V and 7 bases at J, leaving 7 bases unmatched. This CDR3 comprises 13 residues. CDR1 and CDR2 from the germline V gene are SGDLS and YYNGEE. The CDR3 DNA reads TGTGCCAGCAGCTCCGGGACTAGTCGGGAGCAGTACTTC. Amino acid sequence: CASSSGTSREQYF. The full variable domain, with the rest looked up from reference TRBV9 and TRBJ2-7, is DSGVTQTPKHLITATGQRVTLRCSPRSGDLSVYWYQQSLDQGLQFLIQYYNGEERAKGNILERFSAQQFPDLHSELNLSSLELGDSALYFCASSSGTSREQYFGPGTRLTVT.

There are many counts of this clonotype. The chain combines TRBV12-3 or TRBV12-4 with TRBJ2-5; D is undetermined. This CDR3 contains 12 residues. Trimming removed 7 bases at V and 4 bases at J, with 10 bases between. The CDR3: CASIGGGETQYF. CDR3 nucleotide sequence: TGTGCCAGCATAGGCGGCGGAGAGACCCAGTACTTC.

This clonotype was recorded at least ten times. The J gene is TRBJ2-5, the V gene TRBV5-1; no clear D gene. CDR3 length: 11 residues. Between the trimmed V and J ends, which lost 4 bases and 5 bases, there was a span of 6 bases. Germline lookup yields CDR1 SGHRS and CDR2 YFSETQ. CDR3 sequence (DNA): TGCGCCAGCAGCGATGATGAGACCCAGTACTTC. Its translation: CASSDDETQYF.

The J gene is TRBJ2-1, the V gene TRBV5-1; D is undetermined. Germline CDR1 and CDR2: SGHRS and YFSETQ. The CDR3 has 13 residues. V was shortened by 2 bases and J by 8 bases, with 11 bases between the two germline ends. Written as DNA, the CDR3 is TGCGCCAGCAGCTTTCGGATCTCGGATGAGCAGTTCTTC. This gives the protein CASSFRISDEQFF. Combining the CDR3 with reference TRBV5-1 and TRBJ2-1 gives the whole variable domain KAGVTQTPRYLIKTRGQQVTLSCSPISGHRSVSWYQQTPGQGLQFLFEYFSETQRNKGNFPGRFSGRQFSNSRSEMNVSTLELGDSALYLCASSFRISDEQFFGPGTRLTVL.

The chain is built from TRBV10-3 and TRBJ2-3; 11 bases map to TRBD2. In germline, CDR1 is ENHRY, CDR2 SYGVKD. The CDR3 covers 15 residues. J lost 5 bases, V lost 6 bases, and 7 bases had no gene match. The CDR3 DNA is TGTGCCATCAGAACTAGCGGGAGTGCCGTAGATACGCAGTATTTT. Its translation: CAIRTSGSAVDTQYF.

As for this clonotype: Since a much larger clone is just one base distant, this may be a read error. Written as DNA, the CDR3 is TGTGCCAGCAGTCCGGGGGCCGGGACAGCCCGATACGGGGCCCAGTACTTC. Amino acid sequence: CASSPGAGTARYGAQYF. The chain links TRBV27 to TRBJ2-5; perhaps TRBD1 as D (7 bases). The CDR3 has 17 residues. V was clipped by 5 bases and J by 9 bases, with 28 bases between them. Germline CDR1 MNHEY, CDR2 SMNVEV (reference sequence).

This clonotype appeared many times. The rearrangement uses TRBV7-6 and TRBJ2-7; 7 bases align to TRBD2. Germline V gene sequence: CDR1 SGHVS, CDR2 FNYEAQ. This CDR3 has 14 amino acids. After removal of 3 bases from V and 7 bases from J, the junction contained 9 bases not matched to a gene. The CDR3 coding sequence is TGTGCCAGCAGCTTTTGGGAGGGGAGGGGTGAGCAGTACTTC. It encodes CASSFWEGRGEQYF.

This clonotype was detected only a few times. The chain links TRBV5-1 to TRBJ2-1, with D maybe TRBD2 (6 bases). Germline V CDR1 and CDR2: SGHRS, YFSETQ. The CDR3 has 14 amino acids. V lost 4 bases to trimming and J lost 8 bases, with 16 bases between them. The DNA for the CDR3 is TGCGCCAGCAGCGAACCGGGACTTAGCTATGAGCAGTTCTTC. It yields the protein CASSEPGLSYEQFF.